This T cell receptor (beta chain) was recovered during a study of blood T cell repertoires in COVID-19. Study-level information: From T cells, B-cell-depleted T cells, or PBMCs came the material, which was cDNA or gDNA.

A Seattle source enrolled patients during active infection and followed them longitudinally. In the authors' methods: Nucleated cell number was recorded as an estimate derived from reference gene primer amplification. Sequenced by immunoSEQ multiplex PCR; TCRdb stores in-frame clones only, minus some. V, J and clone size were drawn from that table, and D and trimming were deduced from the DNA. The table has 150,000 to 200,000 clones, 70% to 90% seen once. V was trimmed by 4 bases and J by 6 bases, leaving 15 bases between them. The CDR3 length is 14 residues. In germline, CDR1 is MGHRA, CDR2 YSYEKL. The chain carries TRBV4-1 and TRBJ2-5, with D perhaps matching TRBD2 (5 bases). This TCR came from a man older than 75 with COVID-19, enrolled during active disease. Input material: peripheral blood. The CDR3 DNA follows: TGCGCCAGCAGCCGCCCCTCGGGGTCTCAGACCCAGTACTTC. This gives the protein CASSRPSGSQTQYF.